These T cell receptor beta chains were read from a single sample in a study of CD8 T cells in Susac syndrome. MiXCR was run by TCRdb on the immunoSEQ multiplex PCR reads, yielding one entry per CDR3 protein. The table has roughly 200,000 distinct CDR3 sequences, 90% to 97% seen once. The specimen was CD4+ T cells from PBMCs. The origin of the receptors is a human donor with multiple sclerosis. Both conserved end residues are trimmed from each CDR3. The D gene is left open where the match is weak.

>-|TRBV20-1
SAREMGTPWTGELF
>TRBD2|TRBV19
ASTPGGGRWETQY
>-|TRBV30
AWRTGLDTGELF
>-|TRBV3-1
ASSLREGSQPQH
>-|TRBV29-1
SVGESAGELF
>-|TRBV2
ASSESSVTQY
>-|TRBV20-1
SARTGLEQF
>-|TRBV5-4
ASSLGGQGADTQY
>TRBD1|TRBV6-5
ASSRPGQGAYGYT
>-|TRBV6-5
ASSSRDDAF
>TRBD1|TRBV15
ATSSRQGYNSPLH
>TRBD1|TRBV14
ASSHSVGGQGISEQY
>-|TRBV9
ASSVEGATDTQY
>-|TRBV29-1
SVEGAEGYT
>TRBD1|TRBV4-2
ASSQEGTGGAISVLT
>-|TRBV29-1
SVERMTGTAQY
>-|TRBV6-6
ASSYEVPGNTIY
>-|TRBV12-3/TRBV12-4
ASRSNSNQPQH
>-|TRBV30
AWSALPGSYEQY
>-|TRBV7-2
ASSLLLGSYNEQF
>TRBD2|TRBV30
AWSRSGAGGTYEQY
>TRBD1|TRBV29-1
SAKDRGHNGYT
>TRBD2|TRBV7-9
ASSRLSGGARGYEQF
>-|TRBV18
ASSLDQQGSYGYT
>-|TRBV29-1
SVEITDTQY
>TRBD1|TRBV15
ATSQGQGNEQY
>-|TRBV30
AWTRQATNEKLF
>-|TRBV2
ASGAEHNTEAF
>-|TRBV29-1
SVEKTGTSYEQY
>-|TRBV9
ASSVGGLSGNEQF
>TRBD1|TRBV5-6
ASSSRQGPADTQY
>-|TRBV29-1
SVRLDTQY
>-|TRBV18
ASSPPDYTQETQY
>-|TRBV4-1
ASSRQLSGDTEAF
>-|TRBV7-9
ASTSRARRGGYT
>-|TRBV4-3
ASSLTPGPTYEQY
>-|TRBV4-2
ASSQEGGLPGEQY
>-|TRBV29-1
SVDVGYEQY
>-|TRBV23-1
ASSQSVGVIEETQY
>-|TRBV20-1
SARIGSLQETQY
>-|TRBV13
ASSTTRVGGETQY
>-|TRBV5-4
ASSFEGPHYEQY
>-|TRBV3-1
ASSQGVAPSYEQY
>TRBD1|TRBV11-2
ASSDRDRGAYEQY
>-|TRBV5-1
ASSLDFELRTDTQY
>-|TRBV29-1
SVNGGTDTQY
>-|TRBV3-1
ASSPRGPITYNEQF
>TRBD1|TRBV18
ASSQTGTGEAF
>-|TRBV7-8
ASSLARAQTKNGAEQY
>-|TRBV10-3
ATSVSGANVLT
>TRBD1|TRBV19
ASSIAQGLPNEKLF